This T cell receptor (beta chain) is from a study of blood T cell repertoires in COVID-19. The overall study: Sources were T cells, B-cell-depleted T cells, or PBMCs; the material itself was cDNA or gDNA.

Sequencing was performed with immunoSEQ multiplex PCR; in TCRdb, only in-frame clones are kept and a portion is missing. The sample has 350,000 to 450,000 clones, 85% to 90% seen once; the top ten hold 1.1%. Two consecutive negative NP/OP PCR tests, clearance, or resolved symptoms defined Cohort 3 recovery. The CDR3 has 15 amino acids. The J segment lost 4 bases and the V segment lost 6 bases, leaving 8 bases of the junction unmatched. Germline assignment: CDR1 MNHEY and CDR2 SMNVEV (reference sequence). The chain recombines TRBV27 with TRBJ2-5; TRBD2 agrees at 10 bases. Sequences were obtained from PBMCs or T cells enriched from blood (not recorded which). The sequence was collected from a man in his thirties or forties who had recovered from COVID-19. The CDR3 coding sequence is TGTGCCAGCAGCGGCGGCCTAGCGGGAGCAGAGACCCAGTACTTC. It specifies CASSGGLAGAETQYF.